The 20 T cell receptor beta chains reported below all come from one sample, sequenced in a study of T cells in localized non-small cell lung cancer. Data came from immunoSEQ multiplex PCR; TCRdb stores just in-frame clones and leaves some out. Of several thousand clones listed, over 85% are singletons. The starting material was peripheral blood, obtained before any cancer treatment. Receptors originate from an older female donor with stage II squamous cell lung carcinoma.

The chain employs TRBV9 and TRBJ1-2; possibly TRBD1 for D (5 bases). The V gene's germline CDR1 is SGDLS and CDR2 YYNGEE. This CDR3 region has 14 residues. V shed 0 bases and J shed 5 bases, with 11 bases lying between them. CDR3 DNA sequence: TGTGCCAGCAGCGTAGGGAGCGGGGGTTATGGCTACACCTTC. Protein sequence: CASSVGSGGYGYTF.

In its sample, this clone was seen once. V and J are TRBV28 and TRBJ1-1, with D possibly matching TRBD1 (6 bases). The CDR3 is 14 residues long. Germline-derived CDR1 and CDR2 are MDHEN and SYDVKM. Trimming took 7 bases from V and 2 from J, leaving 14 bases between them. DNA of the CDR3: TGTGCCAGCAAGAAGCAGGGGCGAAACACTGAAGCTTTCTTT. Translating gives CASKKQGRNTEAFF.

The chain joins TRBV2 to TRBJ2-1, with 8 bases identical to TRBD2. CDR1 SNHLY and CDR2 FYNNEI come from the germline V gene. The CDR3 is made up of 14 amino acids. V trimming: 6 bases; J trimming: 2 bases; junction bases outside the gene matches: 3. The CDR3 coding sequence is TGTGCCAGCAGCTACGGGAGGGCCTACAATGAGCAGTTCTTC. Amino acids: CASSYGRAYNEQFF.

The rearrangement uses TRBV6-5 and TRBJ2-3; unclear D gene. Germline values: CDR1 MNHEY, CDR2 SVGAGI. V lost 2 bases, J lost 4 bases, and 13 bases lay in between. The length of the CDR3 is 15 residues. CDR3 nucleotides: TGTGCCAGCAGTTACGCGTCCCAGCACGCAGATACGCAGTATTTT. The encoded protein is CASSYASQHADTQYF.

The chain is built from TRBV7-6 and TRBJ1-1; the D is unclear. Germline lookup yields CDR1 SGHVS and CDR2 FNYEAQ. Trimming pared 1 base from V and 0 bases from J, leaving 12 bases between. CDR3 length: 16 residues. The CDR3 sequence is CASSLEVYSMNTEAFF. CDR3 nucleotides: TGTGCCAGCAGCTTAGAAGTATACTCCATGAACACTGAAGCTTTCTTT.

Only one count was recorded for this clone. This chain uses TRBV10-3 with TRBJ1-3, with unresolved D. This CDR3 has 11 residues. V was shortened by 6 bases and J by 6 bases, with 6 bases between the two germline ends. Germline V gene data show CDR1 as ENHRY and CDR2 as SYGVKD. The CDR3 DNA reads TGTGCCATCAGCGACACAAACACCATATATTTT. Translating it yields CAISDTNTIYF.

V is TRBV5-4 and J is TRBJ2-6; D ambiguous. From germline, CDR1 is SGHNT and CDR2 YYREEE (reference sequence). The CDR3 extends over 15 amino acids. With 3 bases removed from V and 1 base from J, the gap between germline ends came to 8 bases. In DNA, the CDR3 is TGTGCCAGCAGCTGGCCGACGTCTGGGGCCAACGTCCTGACTTTC. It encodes CASSWPTSGANVLTF.

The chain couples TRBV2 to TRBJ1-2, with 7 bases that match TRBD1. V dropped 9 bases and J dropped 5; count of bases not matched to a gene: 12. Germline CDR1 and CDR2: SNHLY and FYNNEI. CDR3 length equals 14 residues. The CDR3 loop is CARRDRDSFYGYTF. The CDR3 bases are TGTGCCAGGAGGGACAGAGACTCATTTTATGGCTACACCTTC.

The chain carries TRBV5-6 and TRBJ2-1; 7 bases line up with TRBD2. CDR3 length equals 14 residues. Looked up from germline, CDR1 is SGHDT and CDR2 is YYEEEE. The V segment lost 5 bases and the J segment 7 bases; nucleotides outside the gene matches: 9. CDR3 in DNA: TGTGCCAGCAGGTTAGAGCGGGAACGGAATGAGCAGTTCTTC. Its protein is CASRLERERNEQFF.

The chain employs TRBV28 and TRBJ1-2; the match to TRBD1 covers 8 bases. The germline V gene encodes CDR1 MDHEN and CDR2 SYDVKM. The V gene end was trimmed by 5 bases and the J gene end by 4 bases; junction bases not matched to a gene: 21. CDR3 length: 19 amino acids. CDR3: CASSRKTQGARGKIYGYTF. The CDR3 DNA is TGTGCCAGCAGTCGAAAAACGCAGGGGGCGCGGGGTAAAATCTATGGCTACACCTTC.

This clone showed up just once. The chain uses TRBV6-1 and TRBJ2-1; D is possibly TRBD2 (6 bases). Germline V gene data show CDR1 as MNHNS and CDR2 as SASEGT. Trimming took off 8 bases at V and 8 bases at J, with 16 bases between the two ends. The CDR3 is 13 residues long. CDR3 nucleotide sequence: TGTGCCAGCCATCTAGGCGGGACGGATGAGCAGTTCTTC. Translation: CASHLGGTDEQFF.

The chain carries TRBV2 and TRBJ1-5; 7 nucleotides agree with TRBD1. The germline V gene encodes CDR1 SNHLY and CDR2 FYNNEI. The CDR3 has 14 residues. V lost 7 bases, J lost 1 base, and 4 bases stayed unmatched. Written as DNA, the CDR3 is TGTGCCAGCATGAAGGGACAGAGCAATCAGCCCCAGCATTTT. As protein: CASMKGQSNQPQHF.

CDR3 DNA sequence: TGTGCCAGCAGCCCGGTTGAGGCAGGTCTAGGCTACGAGCAGTACGTC. Encoded protein: CASSPVEAGLGYEQYV. This chain uses TRBV11-3 with TRBJ2-7; unclear D gene. The CDR3 spans 16 residues. Looked up from germline, CDR1 is SGHNT and CDR2 is YENEEA. Trimming stripped 5 bases from V and 3 bases from J, with 20 bases between.

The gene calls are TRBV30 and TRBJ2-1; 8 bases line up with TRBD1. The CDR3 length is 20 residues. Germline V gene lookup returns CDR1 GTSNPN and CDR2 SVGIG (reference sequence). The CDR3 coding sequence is TGTGCTTGTAACCGCGGACAGGGCCTCCACACTTCTCAGTCCTACAATGAGCAGTTCTTC. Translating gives CACNRGQGLHTSQSYNEQFF.

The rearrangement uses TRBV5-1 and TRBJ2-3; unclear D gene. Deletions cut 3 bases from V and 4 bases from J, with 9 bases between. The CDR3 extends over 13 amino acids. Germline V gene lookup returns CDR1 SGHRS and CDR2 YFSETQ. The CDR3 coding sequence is TGCGCCAGCAGCTCCTATTCCCCAGATACGCAGTATTTT. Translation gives CASSSYSPDTQYF.

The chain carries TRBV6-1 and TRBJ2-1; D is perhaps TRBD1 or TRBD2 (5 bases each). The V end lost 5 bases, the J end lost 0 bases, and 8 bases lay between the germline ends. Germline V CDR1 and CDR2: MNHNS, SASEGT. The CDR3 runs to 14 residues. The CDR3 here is CASSWGSSYNEQFF. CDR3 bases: TGTGCCAGCAGTTGGGGGAGCTCCTACAATGAGCAGTTCTTC.

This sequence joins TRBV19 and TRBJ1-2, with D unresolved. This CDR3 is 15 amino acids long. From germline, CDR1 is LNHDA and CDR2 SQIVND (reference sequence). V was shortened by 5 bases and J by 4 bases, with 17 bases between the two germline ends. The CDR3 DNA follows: TGTGCCAGTAGTGAGTACGCCGAACCCCGCTATGGCTACACCTTC. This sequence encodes CASSEYAEPRYGYTF.

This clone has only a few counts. CDR3 sequence reads: CASSSGQAGEQYF. The CDR3 bases are TGCGCCAGCAGTTCCGGACAGGCCGGAGAGCAGTACTTC. This sequence joins TRBV5-1 and TRBJ2-7; 7 bases are a match to TRBD1. The germline CDR1 and CDR2 sequences are SGHRS and YFSETQ. This CDR3 has 13 residues. The ends lost 5 bases at V and 7 bases at J; junction bases unmatched: 9.

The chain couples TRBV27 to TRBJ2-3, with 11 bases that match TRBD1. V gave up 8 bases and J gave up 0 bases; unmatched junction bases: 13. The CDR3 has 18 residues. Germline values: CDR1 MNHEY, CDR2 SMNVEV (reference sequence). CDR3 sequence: CASLRWGQGVTSTDTQYF. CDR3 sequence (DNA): TGTGCCAGCCTGCGGTGGGGACAGGGGGTGACGAGCACAGATACGCAGTATTTT.

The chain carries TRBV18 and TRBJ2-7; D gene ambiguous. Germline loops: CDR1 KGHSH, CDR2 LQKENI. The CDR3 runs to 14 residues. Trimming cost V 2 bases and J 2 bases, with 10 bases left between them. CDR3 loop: CASSPERNTYEQYF. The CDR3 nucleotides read TGTGCCAGCTCACCAGAACGGAATACCTACGAGCAGTACTTC.